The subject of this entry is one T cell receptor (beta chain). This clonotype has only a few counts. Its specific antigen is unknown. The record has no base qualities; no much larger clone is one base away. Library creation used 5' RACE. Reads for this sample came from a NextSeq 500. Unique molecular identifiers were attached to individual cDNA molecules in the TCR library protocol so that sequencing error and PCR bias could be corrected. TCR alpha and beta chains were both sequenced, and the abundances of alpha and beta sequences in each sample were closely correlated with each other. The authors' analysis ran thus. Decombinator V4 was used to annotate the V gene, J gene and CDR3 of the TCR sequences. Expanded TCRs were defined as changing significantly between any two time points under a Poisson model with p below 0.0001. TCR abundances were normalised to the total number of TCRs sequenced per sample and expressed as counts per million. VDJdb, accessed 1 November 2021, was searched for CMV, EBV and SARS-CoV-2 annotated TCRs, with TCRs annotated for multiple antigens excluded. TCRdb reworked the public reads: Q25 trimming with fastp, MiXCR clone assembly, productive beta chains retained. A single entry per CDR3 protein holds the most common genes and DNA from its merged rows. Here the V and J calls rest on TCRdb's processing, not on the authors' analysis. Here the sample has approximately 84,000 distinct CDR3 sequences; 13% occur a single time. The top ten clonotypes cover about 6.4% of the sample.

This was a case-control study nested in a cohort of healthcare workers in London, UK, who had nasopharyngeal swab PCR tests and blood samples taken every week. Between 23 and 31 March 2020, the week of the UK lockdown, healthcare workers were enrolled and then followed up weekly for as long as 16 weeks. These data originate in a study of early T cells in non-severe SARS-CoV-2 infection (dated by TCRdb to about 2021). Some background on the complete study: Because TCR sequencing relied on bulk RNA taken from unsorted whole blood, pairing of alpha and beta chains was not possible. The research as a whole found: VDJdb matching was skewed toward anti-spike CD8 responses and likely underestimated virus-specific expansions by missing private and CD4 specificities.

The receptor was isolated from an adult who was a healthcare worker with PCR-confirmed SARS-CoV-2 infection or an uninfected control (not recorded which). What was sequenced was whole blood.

The sequenced DNA is TGCGCCAGCAGCCAATTTCTAGGCGAGCGAAATTCACCCCTCCACTTT. Translated, this is CASSQFLGERNSPLHF. The receptor chain draws on TRBV4-1 and TRBJ1-6; the D gene remains uncertain. The CDR3 has 16 amino acids, counting the end cysteine and phenylalanine. Only the CDR3 DNA is retained, 48 bases long and in frame from the first base. V is clipped by 2 bases and J by 7 bases, and the sequence between their germline boundaries is 15 bases long. CDR1 and CDR2 are drawn from the germline V gene: MGHRA, YSYEKL.